The subject of this entry is one TCR beta chain. Clones were read by immunoSEQ multiplex PCR, and TCRdb kept only the in-frame ones, dropping some. The sample yields 140,000 to 150,000 clones, around 87% seen once. The CDR3 spans 14 residues. With 3 bases removed from V and 1 base from J, the gap between germline ends came to 9 bases. Germline V lookup: CDR1 KGHSH, CDR2 LQKENI. The data originate from a study of T cell responses to AZD1222 COVID-19 vaccine. The chain carries TRBV18 and TRBJ1-1; D is unresolved. The input for sequencing was peripheral blood, taken on day 0 of AZD1222 vaccination. The TCR comes from an adult in good health. CDR3 DNA sequence: TGTGCCAGCTCACCGTTAGTTACGAACACTGAAGCTTTCTTT. Translation: CASSPLVTNTEAFF.